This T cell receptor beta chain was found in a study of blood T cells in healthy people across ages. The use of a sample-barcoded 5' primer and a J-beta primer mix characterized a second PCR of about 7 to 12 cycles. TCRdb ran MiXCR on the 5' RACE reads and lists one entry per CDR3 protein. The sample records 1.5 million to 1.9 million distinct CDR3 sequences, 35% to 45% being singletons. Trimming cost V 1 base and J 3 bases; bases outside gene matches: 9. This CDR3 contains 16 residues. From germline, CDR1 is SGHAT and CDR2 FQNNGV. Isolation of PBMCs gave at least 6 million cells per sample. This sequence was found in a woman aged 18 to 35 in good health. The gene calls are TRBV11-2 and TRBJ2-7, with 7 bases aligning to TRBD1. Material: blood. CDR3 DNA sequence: TGTGCCAGCAGCTTAGGAGGACAGGTCATAGGCTACGAGCAGTACTTC. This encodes CASSLGGQVIGYEQYF.